This is a list of T cell receptor beta chains from one sample in a study of identical twins. Each CDR3 protein is one row after TCRdb ran MiXCR on the 5' RACE reads. The sample lists 570,000 or so distinct CDR3 sequences, 9.6% occurring once. These records were also assigned to another study, of yellow fever vaccine responses in identical twins.

Sequenced: PBMCs. Receptors originate from a woman between 18 and 30 years old in good health. CDR3s include the opening cysteine and the closing phenylalanine or tryptophan. A D gene is named only where the DNA matches it firmly. Clone size is shown for a subset of rows, as once, few, many or a class of expanded clone.

clone size,D gene,V gene,J gene,CDR3 protein,CDR3 DNA
many,-,TRBV12-3/TRBV12-4,TRBJ1-5,CASSFWGNSNQPQHF,TGTGCCAGCAGTTTCTGGGGAAATAGCAATCAGCCCCAGCATTTT
-,-,TRBV27,TRBJ2-7,CASLLQGPSYEQYF,TGTGCCAGTCTTTTACAGGGTCCTTCCTACGAGCAGTACTTC
many,-,TRBV5-6,TRBJ2-5,CASRRGGETQYF,TGTGCCAGCAGGAGGGGGGGAGAGACCCAGTACTTC
few,TRBD2,TRBV25-1,TRBJ2-5,CASSAGLARGETQYF,TGTGCCAGCAGTGCCGGACTAGCGCGGGGAGAGACCCAGTACTTC
many,-,TRBV6-1,TRBJ2-1,CASRRRELYMLNEQFF,TGTGCCAGCAGACGCAGGGAACTCTACATGCTTAATGAGCAGTTCTTC
many,TRBD1,TRBV5-1,TRBJ2-7,CASSSRTGGDAYEQYF,TGCGCCAGCAGCTCTAGGACAGGAGGAGACGCCTACGAGCAGTACTTC
-,-,TRBV7-7,TRBJ2-1,CASSLVRGPAGGEQFF,TGTGCTAGCAGCTTAGTGCGAGGCCCGGCCGGCGGTGAGCAGTTCTTC
few,-,TRBV5-1,TRBJ2-1,CASSHGTPGPREQFF,TGCGCCAGCAGCCACGGCACACCTGGGCCTCGTGAGCAGTTCTTC
many,-,TRBV10-3,TRBJ2-5,CAISVNGPEETQYF,TGTGCCATCAGTGTCAATGGTCCGGAAGAGACCCAGTACTTC
many,TRBD2,TRBV3-1,TRBJ2-1,CASSLGGLVNEQFF,TGTGCCAGCAGCCTTGGCGGACTAGTGAATGAGCAGTTCTTC
many,-,TRBV3-1,TRBJ1-1,CASSQGFGEAFF,TGTGCCAGCAGCCAGGGGTTCGGTGAAGCTTTCTTT
many,-,TRBV5-1,TRBJ2-1,CASSLEGPGSYNEQFF,TGCGCCAGCAGCTTGGAAGGACCCGGCTCCTACAATGAGCAGTTCTTC
many,TRBD2,TRBV7-2,TRBJ2-7,CASSTAAGGYEQYF,TGTGCCAGCAGCACAGCGGCGGGAGGGTACGAGCAGTACTTC
few,TRBD1,TRBV6-1,TRBJ2-5,CASSLTGGIKETQYF,TGTGCCAGCAGCTTGACAGGGGGCATTAAAGAGACCCAGTACTTC
many,-,TRBV27,TRBJ1-3,CADLVGIPSGNTIYF,TGTGCCGACCTCGTAGGAATCCCCTCTGGAAACACCATATATTTT
-,TRBD2,TRBV12-3/TRBV12-4,TRBJ2-3,CASSSTSGRPDTQYF,TGTGCCAGCAGCAGCACTAGCGGGAGGCCAGATACGCAGTATTTT
many,-,TRBV25-1,TRBJ1-1,CASSELLGVNTEAFF,TGTGCCAGCAGTGAACTTCTGGGAGTGAACACTGAAGCTTTCTTT
-,-,TRBV25-1,TRBJ2-5,CASSELQRETQYF,TGTGCCAGCAGTGAGTTACAGCGAGAGACCCAGTACTTC
few,-,TRBV5-1,TRBJ2-7,CASSTSATAYEQYF,TGCGCCAGCAGCACCAGCGCAACCGCCTACGAGCAGTACTTC
many,-,TRBV5-1,TRBJ2-2,CASSLEIRTVDSGELFF,TGCGCCAGCAGCTTGGAGATAAGGACGGTGGATTCCGGGGAGCTGTTTTTT
many,TRBD2,TRBV12-3/TRBV12-4,TRBJ2-7,CASNPSAGALRGQYF,TGTGCCAGCAACCCATCAGCGGGGGCCCTACGGGGGCAGTACTTC
-,-,TRBV15,TRBJ2-7,CATSRDGTVYEQYF,TGTGCCACCAGCAGGGACGGGACGGTCTACGAGCAGTACTTC
many,-,TRBV4-3,TRBJ2-7,CASSQDGFDKAYEQYF,TGCGCCAGCAGCCAAGATGGTTTCGACAAAGCCTACGAGCAGTACTTC